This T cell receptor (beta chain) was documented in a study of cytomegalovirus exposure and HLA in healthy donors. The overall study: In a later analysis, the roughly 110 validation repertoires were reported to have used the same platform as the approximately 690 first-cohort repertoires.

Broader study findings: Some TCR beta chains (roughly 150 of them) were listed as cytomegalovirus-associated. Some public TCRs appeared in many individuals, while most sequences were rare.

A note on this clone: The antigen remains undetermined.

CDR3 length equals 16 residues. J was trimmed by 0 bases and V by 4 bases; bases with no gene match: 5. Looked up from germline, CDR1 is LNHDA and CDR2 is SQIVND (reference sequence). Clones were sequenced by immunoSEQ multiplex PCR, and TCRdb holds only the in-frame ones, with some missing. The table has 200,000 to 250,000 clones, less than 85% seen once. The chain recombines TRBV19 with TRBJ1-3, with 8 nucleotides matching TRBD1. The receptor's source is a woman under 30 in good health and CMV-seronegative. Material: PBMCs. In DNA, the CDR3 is TGTGCCAGTAGTAGGTCAACAGGGGGCTCTGGAAACACCATATATTTT. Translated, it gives CASSRSTGGSGNTIYF.